This entry describes one TCR beta chain. There are 19 residues in the CDR3. This sample is drawn from a study of blood T cell repertoires in COVID-19. About the research overall: Italy, Spain and the United States were the sources of the convalescent and acute COVID-19 samples. PBMCs, B-cell-depleted T cells, or T cells provided the cDNA or gDNA that made up the material.

The table came from immunoSEQ multiplex PCR; TCRdb's copy has only in-frame clones and leaves some out. The sample has 95,000 to 150,000 clones; approximately 90% are singletons. The sequence came from a woman of 80 years or more with acute or convalescent COVID-19. The sample comprised peripheral blood. The V call is TRBV12-1, the J call TRBJ2-7; the tabulated D call, TRBD2, remains unverified against the DNA. TRBV12-1 is reported as a pseudogene. DNA for the CDR3: TGTGCCAGCAGCTTTGGCCGTTGCACCGAGGGACTAGCATCCCACGAGCAGTACTTC. It yields the protein CASSFGRCTEGLASHEQYF.